This T cell receptor beta chain was identified during a study of blood T cell repertoires in COVID-19 (dated by TCRdb to about 2020). Study-wide context: Collaborator samples came from the United States, Italy and Spain and covered acute and convalescent phases of COVID-19. The prospective study material was composed of cDNA or gDNA derived from T cells, B-cell-depleted T cells, or PBMCs. Deeply sampled blood TCRbeta repertoires from subjects exposed to, actively infected with, or recovered from COVID-19 were included in the dataset. The repertoires were made available in a free public database intended to serve as a resource for research on the immune response to SARS-CoV-2. The samples were drawn from two sources: the first 160 participants of the ongoing ImmuneRACE study, and approximately 1,300 subjects contributed by 6 global collaborators. Nearly every sample came with metadata listing a de-identified subject ID, COVID-19 status, age in years and sex. Where available, HLA class I and class II types were taken from metadata supplied by the sample provider and were not determined by assay-based typing. Overall study outcomes, separate from this receptor: The quantity of clinical and demographic metadata differed by source and by participant and was supplied without curation.

CDR1 is given as SQVTM and CDR2 as ANQGSEA, both from the germline V gene. The CDR3 holds 12 amino acids from the cysteine to the phenylalanine. The entry retains the CDR3 DNA only, 36 bases that are in frame from base 1. The V end gives up 5 bases and the J end 7 bases, leaving 6 bases in the junction not matched to a gene. Concerning this clone itself: The antigen this receptor binds is unknown. Base qualities are not at hand, and no much larger clone is one base apart.

TCRbeta CDR3 regions were amplified from genomic DNA by means of the immunoSEQ Assay, a bias-controlled multiplex PCR. In the source study's methods: The number of nucleated cells in each sample was estimated from the amplification of reference gene primers within the assay. To quantify the absolute abundance of each unique TCRbeta CDR3 rearrangement, sequence reads were collapsed and filtered. For each sample, productive Simpson clonality was calculated by taking the square root of Simpson's diversity index across productive rearrangements. TCRdb retrieved this table from immuneACCESS and kept in-frame rearrangements only. Not all clones are present; in checked studies, unresolved V genes account for under half, and no reason is known for the remainder. V, J and clone size are those of that table, while D and trimming were read from the DNA. This sample comprises over 30,000 clones, about nine tenths of them detected only once. The top ten clones comprise around 20% of the sample.

Each collaborating institution followed its own protocols to collect whole blood in K2EDTA tubes. For TCRbeta analysis, collaborators shipped samples as frozen whole blood, isolated PBMCs, or DNA extracted from either of those sample types. This TCR was recovered from a man older than 75 with acute or convalescent COVID-19. The material sequenced was peripheral blood. The V gene is TRBV29-1 and the J gene is TRBJ1-2, and TRBD1 aligns with 8 junction nucleotides. This receptor has the CDR3 CSVLQGESGYTF. The bases are TGCAGCGTTCTACAGGGGGAGAGTGGCTACACCTTC.